This T cell receptor (beta chain) was sequenced in a study of response to subunit inactivated influenza vaccine. V lost 2 bases and J 0 bases, leaving 5 bases between the germline ends. The CDR3 has 14 residues. The V gene's germline CDR1 is MNHEY and CDR2 SVGAGI. This clonotype was seen ten or more times. TCRdb called the RT-PCR reads again in MiXCR, with one record for every CDR3 protein. The sample holds 500,000 to 550,000 distinct CDR3 sequences, approximately 7.6% seen once. The V gene is TRBV6-5, the J gene TRBJ2-1; D remains unclear. This specimen was PBMCs from blood, taken around 25 months after vaccination. This clonotype was obtained from a man aged 50 to 69 who received an inactivated influenza vaccine. CDR3 in DNA: TGTGCCAGCAGTTACGACGACTCCTACAATGAGCAGTTCTTC. Amino acids: CASSYDDSYNEQFF.